This passage covers 11 T cell receptor beta chains from one sample sequenced in a study of PD-1 blockade in classical Hodgkin lymphoma. The repertoire was sequenced with immunoSEQ multiplex PCR; TCRdb's copy has only in-frame clones and lacks some. The table shows 110,000 or so clones, with approximately 90% occurring only once. Autologous stem cell transplantation was followed by relapse in every patient, and brentuximab vedotin exposure varied. The source material was peripheral blood mononuclear cells (PBMCs), sampled before the second cycle of nivolumab. The receptor set was obtained from a human donor with classical Hodgkin lymphoma.

The chain carries TRBV21-1 and TRBJ2-7; the tabulated D call, TRBD2, remains unverified against the DNA. TRBV21-1 is shown as a pseudogene. The CDR3 extends over 11 amino acids. CDR3 nucleotide sequence: TGTGCCAGCATGACACGGGGCGAGCAGTACTTC. As protein: CASMTRGEQYF.

This chain links TRBV7-2 with TRBJ2-7; 14 bases line up with TRBD2. The germline V gene has CDR1 SGHTA and CDR2 FQGNSA. V gave up 6 bases and J gave up 2 bases; unmatched junction bases: 9. The length of the CDR3 is 17 residues. The CDR3 DNA reads TGTGCCAGCAGTCATGGACTAGCGGGAGGACGGGCCTACGAGCAGTACTTC. It encodes CASSHGLAGGRAYEQYF.

This sequence joins TRBV27 and TRBJ1-5; D perhaps matches TRBD1 (6 bases). This CDR3 has 12 residues. CDR1 and CDR2 from the germline V gene are MNHEY and SMNVEV (reference sequence). The V gene lost 4 bases and the J gene lost 9 bases, with 10 bases spanning the gap. CDR3 protein: CASSSPTGPQHF. For the CDR3, the DNA is TGTGCCAGCAGTTCACCGACAGGGCCCCAGCATTTT.

V is TRBV7-2 and J is TRBJ2-3; 11 bases are shared with TRBD2. Germline trimming cut 1 base from V and 2 bases from J; bases unmatched to any gene: 8. This CDR3 region has 18 residues. Germline lookup yields CDR1 SGHTA and CDR2 FQGNSA. CDR3 region: CASSLVFVAGGNTDTQYF. CDR3 bases: TGTGCCAGCAGCTTAGTCTTTGTAGCGGGAGGGAACACAGATACGCAGTATTTT. Filled out from reference TRBV7-2 and TRBJ2-3, the complete variable domain reads GAGVSQSPSNKVTEKGKDVELRCDPISGHTALYWYRQSLGQGLEFLIYFQGNSAPDKSGLPSDRFSAERTGGSVSTLTIQRTQQEDSAVYLCASSLVFVAGGNTDTQYFGPGTRLTVL.

V usage is TRBV28 and J usage is TRBJ2-1; D may match TRBD1 or TRBD2 (5 bases each). Trimming took 3 bases from V and 1 from J, leaving 10 bases between them. This CDR3 has 15 amino acids. Germline assignment: CDR1 MDHEN and CDR2 SYDVKM. The CDR3 is CASSLGDTSYNEQFF. The CDR3 region has the DNA TGTGCCAGCAGTTTGGGGGATACATCCTACAATGAGCAGTTCTTC.

The chain links TRBV25-1 to TRBJ2-1; 7 positions agree with TRBD2. The germline V gene has CDR1 MGHDK and CDR2 SYGVNS. V lost 0 bases and J lost 6; bases outside the gene matches: 5. This CDR3 region has 15 residues. The CDR3, as DNA: TGTGCCAGCAGTGAATACGGGGGGACCGCCAATGAGCAGTTCTTC. Its protein is CASSEYGGTANEQFF.

The chain employs TRBV19 and TRBJ2-7; D not resolved. The CDR3 totals 13 residues. V lost 7 bases to trimming and J lost 7 bases, with 17 bases between them. The germline CDR1 and CDR2 sequences are LNHDA and SQIVND (reference sequence). The CDR3 bases are TGTGCCAGTACCGCCACCTGGGGTTGGGAGCAGTACTTC. Its protein is CASTATWGWEQYF.

V usage is TRBV29-1 and J usage is TRBJ1-1; D may be TRBD1 (6 bases). The CDR3 length is 14 residues. V was clipped by 4 bases and J by 6 bases, with 18 bases between them. Germline-derived CDR1 and CDR2 are SQVTM and ANQGSEA. The CDR3 coding sequence is TGCAGCGTTGGACACAGACAGGATTTCTCTGAAGCTTTCTTT. Its translation is CSVGHRQDFSEAFF.

This chain links TRBV27 with TRBJ2-5; perhaps TRBD2 as D (6 bases). V was pared by 6 bases and J by 3 bases, with 14 bases between. Germline lookup yields CDR1 MNHEY and CDR2 SMNVEV (reference sequence). The CDR3 is 14 residues long. In nucleotides, the CDR3 is TGTGCCAGCAGCGTGGAGGGCCGGGAAGAGACCCAGTACTTC. Its translation is CASSVEGREETQYF.

The J gene is TRBJ2-1, the V gene TRBV7-2; TRBD2 matches at 12 bases. Unmatched junction bases numbered 3, after V lost 4 bases and J lost 5 bases. The CDR3 consists of 15 residues. Germline-derived CDR1 and CDR2 are SGHTA and FQGNSA. The CDR3 reads CASSSGLAGHNEQFF. CDR3 sequence (DNA): TGTGCCAGCAGCTCCGGACTAGCGGGACACAATGAGCAGTTCTTC.

The chain combines TRBV21-1 with TRBJ2-1; the table's D call of TRBD1 was not tested on the DNA. TRBV21-1 is noted as a pseudogene. The CDR3 consists of 16 residues. The CDR3 DNA reads as TGTGCCAGCAGCTCATCTGGGGACAGGGACTACAATGAGCAGTTCTTC. Residues: CASSSSGDRDYNEQFF.